This T cell receptor beta chain was retrieved from a study of blood T cell repertoires in COVID-19. Profiled with immunoSEQ multiplex PCR; TCRdb holds only in-frame clones, not every one. The sample consists of fewer than 700,000 clones, approximately 88% of them appearing once. The CDR3 runs 16 residues. Trimming removed 3 bases at V and 0 bases at J, with 14 bases between. Germline CDR1 is SGDLS and CDR2 is YYNGEE. V gene TRBV9 combines with J gene TRBJ2-3; D call uncertain. This receptor was obtained from a woman aged 50 to 60 with COVID-19, enrolled during active disease. Specimen: peripheral blood. The CDR3 DNA reads as TGTGCCAGCAGCGACTCCAGACTCTATAGCACAGATACGCAGTATTTT. Translated, it gives CASSDSRLYSTDTQYF. The full variable domain, with the rest looked up from reference TRBV9 and TRBJ2-3, is DSGVTQTPKHLITATGQRVTLRCSPRSGDLSVYWYQQSLDQGLQFLIQYYNGEERAKGNILERFSAQQFPDLHSELNLSSLELGDSALYFCASSDSRLYSTDTQYFGPGTRLTVL.